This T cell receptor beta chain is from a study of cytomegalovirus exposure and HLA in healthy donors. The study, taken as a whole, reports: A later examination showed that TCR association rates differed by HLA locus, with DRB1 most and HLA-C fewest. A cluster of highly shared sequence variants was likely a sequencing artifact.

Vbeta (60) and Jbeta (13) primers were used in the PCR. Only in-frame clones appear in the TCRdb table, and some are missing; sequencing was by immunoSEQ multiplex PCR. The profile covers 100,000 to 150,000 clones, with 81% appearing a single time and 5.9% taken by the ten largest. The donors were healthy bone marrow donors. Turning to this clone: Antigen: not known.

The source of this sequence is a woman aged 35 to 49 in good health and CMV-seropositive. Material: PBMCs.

CDR3 DNA sequence: TGTGCCATCAGTCCGCAGGGGAAAAACTATGGCTACACCTTC. Translated, it gives CAISPQGKNYGYTF. The chain recombines TRBV10-3 with TRBJ1-2; tentative D call: TRBD1 (6 bases). The germline CDR1 and CDR2 sequences are ENHRY and SYGVKD. Deletions cut 5 bases from V and 2 bases from J, with 12 bases between. The length of the CDR3 is 14 residues.